The next 20 T cell receptor beta chains were all read from a single sample in a study of shared clonotypes between healthy human individuals. The method was immunoSEQ multiplex PCR; TCRdb's version includes in-frame clones alone and lacks a portion of them. The data show 950,000 to 1,100,000 clones, with around 82% seen just once and roughly 0.65% held by the top ten. The specimen was memory CD4+ T cells from PBMCs. Subset of the sample: CD45RA-negative fraction. These receptors were collected from a young man in good health. Some clones in this sample may be carry-over from other donors' samples.

The V and J genes are TRBV28 and TRBJ1-2; TRBD1 matches at 9 bases. Germline V gene data show CDR1 as MDHEN and CDR2 as SYDVKM. V was clipped by 7 bases and J by 5 bases; unmatched bases: 8. The CDR3 contains 14 residues. The CDR3 DNA reads as TGTGCCAGCAACGTCCTGACAGGGGGATATGGCTACACCTTC. Residues: CASNVLTGGYGYTF.

Remarks on this clone: A read error likely explains this, since a far larger clone differs by one base. The genes are TRBV7-7 and TRBJ1-5; perhaps TRBD1 as D (5 bases). The V gene's germline CDR1 is SSHAT and CDR2 FNYEAQ (reference sequence). V was shortened by 0 bases and J by 5 bases, with 5 bases between the two germline ends. CDR3 length: 13 residues. CDR3 sequence (DNA): TGTGCCAGCAGCTTAGCGGGGGATCAGCCCCAGCATTTT. It translates to CASSLAGDQPQHF.

The J gene is TRBJ2-1, the V gene TRBV5-1; 11 bases are a match to TRBD2. The germline CDR1 and CDR2 sequences are SGHRS and YFSETQ. This CDR3 spans 16 amino acids. V shed 0 bases, J shed 6 bases, and the junction held 5 bases outside the gene matches. The CDR3 coding sequence is TGCGCCAGCAGCTTGGTGCTTCTAGCGGGAGGCAATGAGCAGTTCTTC. Translating gives CASSLVLLAGGNEQFF.

The V call is TRBV11-3, the J call TRBJ2-3; D remains unclear. The V end lost 4 bases, the J end lost 7 bases, and 12 bases lay between the germline ends. Germline V lookup: CDR1 SGHNT, CDR2 YENEEA. The CDR3 is 13 amino acids. The CDR3 reads CASSSLQSNTQYF. The CDR3, as DNA: TGTGCCAGCAGCTCCCTGCAGAGCAATACGCAGTATTTT. Full variable domain (rest looked up from reference TRBV11-3 and TRBJ2-3): EAGVVQSPRYKIIEKKQPVAFWCNPISGHNTLYWYLQNLGQGPELLIRYENEEAVDDSQLPKDRFSAERLKGVDSTLKIQPAELGDSAVYLCASSSLQSNTQYFGPGTRLTVL.

This clone was found many times. This chain uses TRBV19 with TRBJ2-7; D is unclear. V lost 11 bases to trimming and J lost 3 bases, with 8 bases between them. Per germline, CDR1 LNHDA and CDR2 SQIVND (reference sequence). The CDR3 is made up of 10 amino acids. The DNA for the CDR3 is TGTGCCGCGGCCTGCTACGAGCAGTACTTC. Amino acid sequence: CAAACYEQYF. The full variable domain, its missing parts supplied by reference TRBV19 and TRBJ2-7, is DGGITQSPKYLFRKEGQNVTLSCEQNLNHDAMYWYRQDPGQGLRLIYYSQIVNDFQKGDIAEGYSVSREKKESFPLTVTSAQKNPTAFYLCAAACYEQYFGPGTRLTVT.

The chain joins TRBV27 to TRBJ2-6, with D maybe TRBD1 (6 bases). The CDR3 consists of 16 residues. Trimming removed 8 bases from V and 1 base from J, with 15 bases in between. CDR1 is MNHEY, CDR2 SMNVEV, per germline (reference sequence). DNA of the CDR3: TGTGCCAGCTTTGGACAGCGCGGATCTGGGGCCAACGTCCTGACTTTC. Encoded protein: CASFGQRGSGANVLTF.

The count of this clone is one. CDR3 sequence reads: CASSPRTGRAYEQYF. DNA of the CDR3: TGTGCCAGCAGTCCGAGGACAGGGAGGGCCTACGAGCAGTACTTC. The genes are TRBV28 and TRBJ2-7; possible D gene TRBD1, 8 bases. The CDR3 consists of 15 residues. V was shortened by 5 bases and J by 2 bases, with 16 bases between the two germline ends. Germline V gives CDR1 MDHEN, CDR2 SYDVKM.

The chain recombines TRBV30 with TRBJ1-3; D unclear. CDR1 GTSNPN and CDR2 SVGIG come from the germline V gene (reference sequence). The germline V and J ends were trimmed by 8 bases and 0 bases, with 14 bases remaining between them. There are 14 residues in the CDR3. The CDR3 region has the DNA TGTGCCCACACCCCCGGCCACTCTGGAAACACCATATATTTT. This encodes CAHTPGHSGNTIYF.

CDR3 protein: CSVAGVPNEKLFF. In DNA, the CDR3 is TGCAGCGTTGCTGGGGTACCTAATGAAAAACTGTTTTTT. The V gene is TRBV29-1, the J gene TRBJ1-4; D uncertain. Germline V gene data show CDR1 as SQVTM and CDR2 as ANQGSEA. Trimming took 4 bases from V and 3 from J, leaving 9 bases between them. This CDR3 comprises 13 residues.

Here the CDR3 reads CASSLVFGTTYNEQFF. CDR3 coding DNA: TGTGCCAGCAGCTTAGTGTTCGGGACGACCTACAATGAGCAGTTCTTC. The chain recombines TRBV7-2 with TRBJ2-1; D may match TRBD1 or TRBD2 (5 bases each). The CDR3 contains 16 residues. V gave up 1 base and J gave up 2 bases, with 12 bases separating them. Germline V lookup: CDR1 SGHTA, CDR2 FQGNSA.

The chain joins TRBV15 to TRBJ1-1; D remains ambiguous. The CDR3 length is 14 residues. V dropped 3 bases and J dropped 7 bases, with 15 bases sitting between them. Germline CDR1 and CDR2: LNHNV and YYDKDF (reference sequence). In DNA, the CDR3 is TGTGCCACCAGCAGGGACCTACAGCCTTATGAAGCTTTCTTT. It translates to CATSRDLQPYEAFF.

V usage is TRBV19 and J usage is TRBJ2-3, with D perhaps matching TRBD2 (5 bases). This CDR3 has 15 residues. Trimming took off 1 base at V and 2 bases at J, with 10 bases between the two ends. Germline V gene sequence: CDR1 LNHDA, CDR2 SQIVND (reference sequence). The CDR3, as DNA: TGTGCCAGTAGTATAGCTGGCGGGTTCACAGATACGCAGTATTTT. Translated: CASSIAGGFTDTQYF.

This chain connects TRBV4-3 to TRBJ1-1; D remains unclear. Trimming pared 0 bases from V and 0 bases from J, leaving 11 bases between. The germline CDR1 and CDR2 sequences are LGHNA and YSLEER. This CDR3 region has 16 residues. As DNA, the CDR3 is TGCGCCAGCAGCCAAGATGTTGGGCGGTTGAACACTGAAGCTTTCTTT. Translating gives CASSQDVGRLNTEAFF.

The rearrangement links TRBV6-6 to TRBJ2-7, with D possibly TRBD2 on 6 matching bases. The V end was cut by 4 bases, the J end by 0 bases, with 10 bases between. The germline gives CDR1 MNHNY, CDR2 SVGAGI (reference sequence). The CDR3 covers 14 residues. The CDR3 nucleotides are TGTGCCAGCAGTTTCCTAGCGTTCTCCTACGAGCAGTACTTC. Translated: CASSFLAFSYEQYF.

The J gene is TRBJ1-5, the V gene TRBV4-1; D perhaps matches TRBD1 (6 bases). Trimming pared 1 base from V and 2 bases from J, leaving 15 bases between. Germline V gene lookup returns CDR1 MGHRA and CDR2 YSYEKL. The CDR3 is made up of 17 amino acids. The CDR3, as DNA: TGCGCCAGCAGCCAAGGTGGGGGGGCCTTGGGCAATCAGCCCCAGCATTTT. Translating gives CASSQGGGALGNQPQHF.

This chain connects TRBV15 to TRBJ1-5; a possible D gene is TRBD1 (5 bases). The CDR3 totals 11 residues. CDR1 is LNHNV, CDR2 YYDKDF, per germline (reference sequence). Trimming cost V 4 bases and J 9 bases, with 7 bases left between them. CDR3 in amino acids: CATSTGPPQHF. The DNA for the CDR3 is TGTGCCACCAGCACAGGGCCGCCCCAGCATTTT.

The chain carries TRBV7-3 and TRBJ2-5, with D possibly matching TRBD1 (6 bases). The CDR3 is made up of 14 amino acids. V was cut by 5 bases and J by 7 bases, with 17 bases left in between. Per germline, CDR1 SGHTA and CDR2 FQGTGA. DNA for the CDR3: TGTGCCAGCAGCCAAACCCCAGGGGCAGGGACCCAGTACTTC. Its translation: CASSQTPGAGTQYF.

The chain combines TRBV2 with TRBJ2-1; D ambiguous. V lost 8 bases, J lost 3 bases, and 17 bases lay in between. Germline CDR1 and CDR2: SNHLY and FYNNEI. The length of the CDR3 is 15 residues. The CDR3 nucleotides read TGTGCCAGCTCCCAAGTGGCTATCCTCTACAATGAGCAGTTCTTC. Residues: CASSQVAILYNEQFF.

With respect to this clone: Different DNA sequences within this sample yield the same CDR3. The chain uses TRBV10-3 and TRBJ2-3; TRBD1 matches 9 bases. The V gene end was trimmed by 6 bases and the J gene end by 6 bases; junction bases not matched to a gene: 4. Per germline, CDR1 ENHRY and CDR2 SYGVKD. The CDR3 is 13 residues long. CDR3 sequence (DNA): TGTGCCATCAGGGGACAGGGCGGGGATACGCAGTATTTT. Protein sequence: CAIRGQGGDTQYF.

This chain links TRBV21-1 with TRBJ2-4; the table gives TRBD1 as D, unverified against the DNA. TRBV21-1 is a pseudogene. The CDR3 consists of 15 residues. The DNA of the CDR3 is TGTGCCAGCATCCGCCCACAATTAGCCAAAAACATTCAGTACTTC. It specifies CASIRPQLAKNIQYF.